The sequence of this T cell receptor (beta chain) was determined in a study of cytomegalovirus exposure and HLA in healthy donors. The sample holds a few counts of this clone. The PCR contained 60 Vbeta and 13 Jbeta primers. Sequenced by immunoSEQ multiplex PCR; TCRdb stores in-frame clones only, minus some. The data hold 150,000 or so clones, with about 80% observed a single time. CDR1 and CDR2 (germline): MNHEY, SVGAGI. V was trimmed by 2 bases and J by 4 bases, leaving 15 bases between them. The CDR3 totals 16 residues. The chain recombines TRBV6-5 with TRBJ1-3; D is undetermined. The receptor was derived from a woman between 40 and 55 years old in good health and CMV-seronegative. The sample was PBMCs. CDR3 residues: CASSYARFSPGNTIYF. In DNA form, the CDR3 reads TGTGCCAGCAGTTACGCGAGGTTTAGTCCCGGAAACACCATATATTTT.